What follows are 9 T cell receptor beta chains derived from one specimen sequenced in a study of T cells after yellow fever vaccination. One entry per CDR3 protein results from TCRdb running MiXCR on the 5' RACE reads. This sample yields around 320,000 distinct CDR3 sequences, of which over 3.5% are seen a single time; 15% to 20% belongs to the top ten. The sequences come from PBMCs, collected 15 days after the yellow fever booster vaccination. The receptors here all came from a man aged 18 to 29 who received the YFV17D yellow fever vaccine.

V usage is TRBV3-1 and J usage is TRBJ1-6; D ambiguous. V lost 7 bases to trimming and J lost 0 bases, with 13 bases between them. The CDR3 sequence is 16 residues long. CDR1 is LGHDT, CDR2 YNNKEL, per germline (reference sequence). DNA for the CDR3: TGTGCCAGCACCCTGTCGGGGAGCTCCTATAATTCACCCCTCCACTTT. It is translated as CASTLSGSSYNSPLHF.

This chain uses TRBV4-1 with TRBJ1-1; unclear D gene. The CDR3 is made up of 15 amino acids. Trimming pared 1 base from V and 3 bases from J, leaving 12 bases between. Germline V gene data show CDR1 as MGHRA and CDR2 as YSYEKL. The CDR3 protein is CASSQVRDSDTEAFF. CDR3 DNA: TGCGCCAGCAGCCAAGTACGCGATTCGGACACTGAAGCTTTCTTT.

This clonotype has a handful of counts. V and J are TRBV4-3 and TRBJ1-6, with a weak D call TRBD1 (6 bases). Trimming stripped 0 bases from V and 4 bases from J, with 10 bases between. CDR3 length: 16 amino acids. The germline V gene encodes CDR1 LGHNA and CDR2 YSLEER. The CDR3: CASSQEGGRYNSPLHF. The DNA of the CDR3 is TGCGCCAGCAGCCAAGAAGGGGGACGATATAATTCACCCCTCCACTTT.

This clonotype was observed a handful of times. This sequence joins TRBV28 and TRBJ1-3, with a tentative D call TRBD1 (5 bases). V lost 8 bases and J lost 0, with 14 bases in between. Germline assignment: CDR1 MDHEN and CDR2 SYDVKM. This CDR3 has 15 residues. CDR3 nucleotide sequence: TGTGCCAGCTATCCCGGGGGTTTCTCTGGAAACACCATATATTTT. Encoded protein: CASYPGGFSGNTIYF.

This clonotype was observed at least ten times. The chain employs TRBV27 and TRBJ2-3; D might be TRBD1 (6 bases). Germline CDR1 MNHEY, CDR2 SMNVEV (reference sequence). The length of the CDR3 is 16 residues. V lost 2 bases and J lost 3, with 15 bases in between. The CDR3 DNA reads TGTGCCAGCAGTTTAGGGGCAGGGGCAAGGACAGATACGCAGTATTTT. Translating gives CASSLGAGARTDTQYF.

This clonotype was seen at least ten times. The CDR3 spells CSAAGLAGNEQFF. The CDR3 DNA reads as TGCAGTGCTGCTGGACTAGCGGGTAATGAGCAGTTCTTC. The V gene is TRBV20-1, the J gene TRBJ2-1; TRBD2 matches 11 bases. Germline CDR1 DFQATT, CDR2 SNEGSKA (reference sequence). J lost 7 bases, V lost 5 bases, and 4 bases had no gene match. CDR3 size: 13 residues.

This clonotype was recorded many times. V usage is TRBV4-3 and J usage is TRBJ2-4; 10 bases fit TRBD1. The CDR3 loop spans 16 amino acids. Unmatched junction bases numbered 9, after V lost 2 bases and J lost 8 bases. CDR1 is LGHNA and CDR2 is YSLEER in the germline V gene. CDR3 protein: CASSQTGGDRGHIQYF. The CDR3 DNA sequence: TGCGCCAGCAGCCAAACCGGAGGGGACAGGGGTCACATTCAGTACTTC.

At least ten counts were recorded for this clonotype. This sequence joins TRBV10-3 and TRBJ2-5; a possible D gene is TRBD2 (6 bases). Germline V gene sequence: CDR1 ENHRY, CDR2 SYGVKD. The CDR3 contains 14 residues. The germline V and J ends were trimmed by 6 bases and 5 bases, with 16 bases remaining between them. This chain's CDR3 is CAIREGLARETQYF. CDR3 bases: TGTGCCATCAGGGAGGGGCTTGCCCGGGAGACCCAGTACTTC.

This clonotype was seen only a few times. The DNA of the CDR3 is TGTGCCAGCTCACTACCCGGACAGGGGGTATCCTACAATGAGCAGTTCTTC. This encodes CASSLPGQGVSYNEQFF. The rearrangement joins TRBV18 to TRBJ2-1; 10 nucleotides align to TRBD1. This CDR3 contains 17 residues. Germline values: CDR1 KGHSH, CDR2 LQKENI. Trimming cost V 4 bases and J 1 base; bases outside gene matches: 7.